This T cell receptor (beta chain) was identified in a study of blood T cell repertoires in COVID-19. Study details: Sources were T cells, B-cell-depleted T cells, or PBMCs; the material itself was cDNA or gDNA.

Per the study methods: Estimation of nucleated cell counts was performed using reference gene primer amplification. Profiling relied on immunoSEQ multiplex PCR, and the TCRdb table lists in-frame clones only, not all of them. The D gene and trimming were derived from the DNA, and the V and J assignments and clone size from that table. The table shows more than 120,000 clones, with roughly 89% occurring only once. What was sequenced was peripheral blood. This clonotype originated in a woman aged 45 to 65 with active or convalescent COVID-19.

The CDR3 spells CATQGNTEAFF. In DNA form, the CDR3 reads TGTGCCACCCAGGGGAACACTGAAGCTTTCTTT. V usage is TRBV6-5 and J usage is TRBJ1-1; perhaps TRBD1 as D (5 bases). V gave up 10 bases and J gave up 1 base, with 7 bases separating them. CDR3 length: 11 residues. CDR1 is MNHEY, CDR2 SVGAGI, per germline.